This TCR beta chain was profiled in a study of T cell responses to AZD1222 COVID-19 vaccine. This clone was detected only once. In germline, CDR1 is SGHTA, CDR2 FQGNSA. V lost 5 bases, J lost 6 bases, and 19 bases lay in between. This CDR3 is 16 amino acids long. The assay was immunoSEQ multiplex PCR, and TCRdb's table has in-frame clones only and misses some. The repertoire consists of about 25,000 clones, with roughly 84% occurring once and the leading ten covering 30% to 40%. This receptor was obtained from an adult who received the AZD1222 COVID-19 vaccine. V is TRBV7-2 and J is TRBJ2-2; possibly TRBD1 or TRBD2 for D (5 bases each). The sample in question was peripheral blood, obtained 28 days after the second AZD1222 dose. The CDR3 DNA sequence: TGTGCCAGCAGCCGCGTCAGGGACCCAGCCCCCGGGGAGCTGTTTTTT. Translated: CASSRVRDPAPGELFF.